The entry below describes one TCR beta chain. This clone was recorded once. Its antigen remains unidentified. The input lacks base qualities; no much larger clone sits a single base away. The library was made by the immunoSEQ multiplex PCR assay. TCRdb re-hosts the immuneACCESS table, in-frame sequences only. Its copies lack some clones; in the studies checked, an unresolved V gene accounts for under half of them, and the cause for the rest is not known. The sample data list 50,000 to 60,000 clones, and around 96% of these were observed just once. The ten largest make up about 0.075% of the sample. The sample belongs to a study of T cells after somatic rescue of genetic block (dated by TCRdb to between 2020 and 2021). For the wider study: The study assessed how robust, over the long term, a T-cell system was when the system had developed through somatic rescue of a genetic block in T-cell development.

This TCR derives from a child less than two years old. Sample: peripheral blood mononuclear cells (PBMCs).

The DNA reads TGTGCCAGCCGGAAGGGGCCCACTGAAGCTTTCTTT. Its protein reads: CASRKGPTEAFF. The chain links TRBV6-1 with TRBJ1-1; the D gene is possibly TRBD1, with 5 bases matching. Counted from cysteine to phenylalanine, this CDR3 has 12 amino acids. This entry keeps only the CDR3 DNA: 36 bases, framed from base 1. As encoded in the germline V gene, CDR1 is MNHNS while CDR2 is SASEGT. The junction shows trimming of 8 bases on V and 4 bases on J, plus 11 bases between the germline ends.